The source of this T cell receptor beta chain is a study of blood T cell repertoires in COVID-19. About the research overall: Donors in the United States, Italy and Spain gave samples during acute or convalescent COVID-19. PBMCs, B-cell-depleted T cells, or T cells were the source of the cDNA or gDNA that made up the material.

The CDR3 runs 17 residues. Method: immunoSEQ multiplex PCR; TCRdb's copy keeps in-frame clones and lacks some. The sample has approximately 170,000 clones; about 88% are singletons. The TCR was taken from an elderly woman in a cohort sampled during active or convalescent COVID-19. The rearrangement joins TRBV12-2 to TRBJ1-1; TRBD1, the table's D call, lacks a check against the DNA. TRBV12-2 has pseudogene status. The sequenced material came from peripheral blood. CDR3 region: CASRSSRQGEWDTEAFF. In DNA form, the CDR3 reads TGTGCAAGTCGCTCGAGCCGACAGGGAGAATGGGACACTGAAGCTTTCTTT.